The present T cell receptor beta chain was sequenced within a study of blood T cell repertoires in COVID-19. TCRdb's copy holds only in-frame clones and misses some; the assay was immunoSEQ multiplex PCR. Of about 230,000 clones listed, 80% to 90% were seen once; the top ten hold around a tenth. Seattle patient enrollment occurred during active infection, with longitudinal follow-up thereafter. V was clipped by 0 bases and J by 3 bases; unmatched bases: 2. The CDR3 spans 14 residues. Germline V lookup: CDR1 SGDLS, CDR2 YYNGEE. This chain uses TRBV9 with TRBJ2-7; 8 bases are a match to TRBD1. The receptor comes from a man in his fifties with COVID-19, enrolled during active disease. The sequenced material came from peripheral blood. CDR3 residues: CASSVGGTGYEQYF. CDR3 coding DNA: TGTGCCAGCAGCGTAGGCGGGACAGGCTACGAGCAGTACTTC.